This passage covers 26 T cell receptor beta chains from one sample sequenced in a study of T cell changes during pregnancy in multiple sclerosis. Sequencing was performed with immunoSEQ multiplex PCR; in TCRdb, only in-frame clones are kept and a portion is missing. The table includes about 72,000 clones, 91% detected once. The sample in question was peripheral blood, obtained in the third trimester of pregnancy. These receptors were taken from a female donor in good health, enrolled as a control in a pregnancy study.

The gene calls are TRBV25-1 and TRBJ1-6; possibly TRBD1 for D (6 bases). This CDR3 comprises 15 residues. Trimming removed 5 bases from V and 7 bases from J, with 15 bases in between. Per germline, CDR1 MGHDK and CDR2 SYGVNS. In nucleotides, the CDR3 is TGTGCCAGCAGTCGATACAGGGAGAGAAATTCACCCCTCCACTTT. Translated: CASSRYRERNSPLHF.

This clone was counted a few times. The V call is TRBV7-9, the J call TRBJ1-6; TRBD1 might be the D (6 bases). CDR1 is SEHNR, CDR2 FQNEAQ, per germline (reference sequence). CDR3 length: 15 residues. Between the trimmed V and J ends, which lost 3 bases and 9 bases, there was a span of 15 bases. CDR3 sequence reads: CASSFGTGLGSPLHF. CDR3 nucleotide sequence: TGTGCCAGCAGCTTTGGTACAGGGCTCGGTTCACCCCTCCACTTT.

This clone was observed once. V gene TRBV5-1 combines with J gene TRBJ2-3, with 9 bases that match TRBD2. The V and J ends lost 0 bases and 2 bases, in that order; junction bases with no gene match: 7. This CDR3 has 17 amino acids. Per the germline V gene, CDR1 is SGHRS and CDR2 is YFSETQ. In DNA form, the CDR3 reads TGCGCCAGCAGCTTGGCATGGGTAGCGGGGGTCACAGATACGCAGTATTTT. Its protein is CASSLAWVAGVTDTQYF.

This sequence joins TRBV25-1 and TRBJ1-1, with a tentative D call TRBD1 (6 bases). CDR1 is MGHDK, CDR2 SYGVNS, per germline. The CDR3 loop spans 15 amino acids. Between the trimmed V and J ends, which lost 3 bases and 0 bases, there was a span of 11 bases. CDR3 region: CASSDTGPLNTEAFF. The CDR3 nucleotides are TGTGCCAGCAGTGATACAGGGCCCCTGAACACTGAAGCTTTCTTT.

The V call is TRBV15, the J call TRBJ1-1; no definite D call. The V end lost 0 bases, the J end lost 8 bases, and 10 bases lay between the germline ends. This CDR3 region has 13 residues. Germline V lookup: CDR1 LNHNV, CDR2 YYDKDF (reference sequence). The CDR3 protein is CATSRDLGSEAFF. The CDR3 nucleotides read TGTGCCACCAGCAGAGATCTAGGTAGCGAAGCTTTCTTT.

The chain joins TRBV5-1 to TRBJ1-4; 8 nucleotides align to TRBD1. Unmatched junction bases numbered 3, after V lost 0 bases and J lost 2 bases. CDR3 size: 16 residues. Germline CDR1 and CDR2: SGHRS and YFSETQ. The CDR3 is CASSLVSGGTNEKLFF. Here the CDR3 DNA reads TGCGCCAGCAGCTTGGTTTCAGGGGGCACTAATGAAAAACTGTTTTTT.

Concerning this clone: At one boundary the junction diverges from the germline segment, which might be a read error. The CDR3 region has the DNA TGTGCTAGCAGCTTAGGAGGGACAGTAACAGATACGCAGTATTTT. This codes for CASSLGGTVTDTQYF. This rearrangement joins TRBV7-7 to TRBJ2-3; perhaps TRBD1 as D (7 bases). There are 15 residues in the CDR3. Looked up from germline, CDR1 is SSHAT and CDR2 is FNYEAQ (reference sequence).

The chain has TRBV6-6 and TRBJ1-1, with D possibly TRBD1 on 6 matching bases. The V gene lost 7 bases and the J gene lost 7 bases, with 19 bases spanning the gap. The CDR3 sequence is 14 residues long. Germline-derived CDR1 and CDR2 are MNHNY and SVGAGI (reference sequence). This chain's CDR3 is CASNPNRQALEAFF. The CDR3 DNA reads as TGTGCCAGCAACCCAAACCGACAGGCACTTGAAGCTTTCTTT.

The chain couples TRBV10-2 to TRBJ1-1, with 8 nucleotides matching TRBD1. Germline V gene data show CDR1 as WSHSY and CDR2 as SAAADI. V dropped 4 bases and J dropped 5; count of bases not matched to a gene: 3. This CDR3 has 13 residues. The CDR3 bases are TGCGCCAGCAGTGGGACAGGGTGGACTGAAGCTTTCTTT. It translates to CASSGTGWTEAFF.

The chain uses TRBV11-3 and TRBJ1-1; weak D call: TRBD1 (5 bases). This CDR3 is 15 amino acids long. V lost 0 bases to trimming and J lost 0 bases, with 8 bases between them. CDR1 SGHNT and CDR2 YENEEA come from the germline V gene. In DNA form, the CDR3 reads TGTGCCAGCAGCTTAGATGGCAGGGTGAACACTGAAGCTTTCTTT. It codes for CASSLDGRVNTEAFF.

The chain's CDR3 is CASSYLGTSGLPTSTDTQYF. The CDR3 coding sequence is TGTGCCAGCAGTTATCTCGGGACTAGCGGGCTACCAACTAGCACAGATACGCAGTATTTT. The rearrangement joins TRBV5-4 to TRBJ2-3; TRBD2 matches 12 bases. The CDR3 runs to 20 residues. CDR1 SGHNT and CDR2 YYREEE come from the germline V gene (reference sequence). The junction had 16 bases not matched to a gene; V was cut back by 5 bases and J by 0 bases.

As DNA, the CDR3 is TGTGCCAGCAGCCCCCGGTTGGAAGAGACCCAGTACTTC. Its protein is CASSPRLEETQYF. This chain uses TRBV7-9 with TRBJ2-5; D remains ambiguous. CDR1 SEHNR and CDR2 FQNEAQ come from the germline V gene (reference sequence). The germline V and J ends were trimmed by 5 bases and 3 bases, with 10 bases remaining between them. The CDR3 is 13 amino acids.

The V gene is TRBV28, the J gene TRBJ1-6; possible D gene TRBD1, 6 bases. V lost 6 bases and J lost 10, with 16 bases in between. Germline V gives CDR1 MDHEN, CDR2 SYDVKM. This CDR3 has 14 amino acids. CDR3 in DNA: TGTGCCAGCAGAACCCCAGGGGCGCGATCACCCCTCCACTTT. Residues: CASRTPGARSPLHF.

The rearrangement uses TRBV2 and TRBJ1-2; 7 nucleotides align to TRBD1. Trimming removed 8 bases from V and 4 bases from J; junction bases left unmatched: 10. CDR1 and CDR2 from the germline V gene are SNHLY and FYNNEI. The CDR3 extends over 14 amino acids. The CDR3 region has the DNA TGTGCCAGCTGGCCAGGAGACAGGGCCTATGGCTACACCTTC. The encoded protein is CASWPGDRAYGYTF.

CDR3: CASSAGTGGWRPSGYTF. In DNA, the CDR3 is TGTGCCAGCAGTGCCGGGACAGGGGGTTGGCGCCCTTCGGGCTACACCTTC. This chain links TRBV6-4 with TRBJ1-2, with TRBD1 matching over 11 bases. Germline CDR1 reads MRHNA; CDR2 reads SNTAGT. The V segment lost 4 bases and the J segment 8 bases; nucleotides outside the gene matches: 15. This CDR3 comprises 17 residues.

This clone was recorded a few times. The gene calls are TRBV30 and TRBJ1-1, with D hard to call. The V end was cut by 0 bases, the J end by 3 bases, with 11 bases between. Germline V gene sequence: CDR1 GTSNPN, CDR2 SVGIG (reference sequence). The CDR3 loop spans 14 amino acids. The CDR3 reads CAWSVSPGYTEAFF. DNA for the CDR3: TGTGCCTGGAGTGTTAGCCCGGGTTACACTGAAGCTTTCTTT.

The rearrangement links TRBV2 to TRBJ2-2; possible D gene TRBD1, 5 bases. The germline CDR1 and CDR2 sequences are SNHLY and FYNNEI. The CDR3 contains 15 residues. The ends were cut back, 3 bases at V and 1 base at J, with 9 bases in the middle. As DNA, the CDR3 is TGTGCCAGCAGTGAGACAGCAATGAACACCGGGGAGCTGTTTTTT. It is translated as CASSETAMNTGELFF.

J is TRBJ1-2 and V is TRBV5-1; 9 nucleotides match TRBD1. The CDR3 contains 14 residues. Trimming cost V 4 bases and J 8 bases; bases outside gene matches: 9. Looked up from germline, CDR1 is SGHRS and CDR2 is YFSETQ. The CDR3 here is CASSITDRGNGYTF. CDR3 bases: TGCGCCAGCAGCATTACGGACAGGGGAAACGGCTACACCTTC.

The chain joins TRBV9 to TRBJ1-6, with 9 positions matching TRBD1. In germline, CDR1 is SGDLS, CDR2 YYNGEE. V lost 3 bases, J lost 6 bases, and 7 bases stayed unmatched. This CDR3 is 16 amino acids long. The CDR3 sequence: CASSGRGTGTNSPLHF. The DNA of the CDR3 is TGTGCCAGCAGCGGACGGGGGACAGGGACTAATTCACCCCTCCACTTT.

The rearrangement uses TRBV7-2 and TRBJ2-7; D is perhaps TRBD2 (5 bases). Germline V CDR1 and CDR2: SGHTA, FQGNSA. V was pared by 5 bases and J by 4 bases, with 15 bases between. This CDR3 contains 14 residues. CDR3 region: CASSPGSKRYEQYF. The CDR3, as DNA: TGTGCCAGCAGCCCGGGGTCAAAGCGGTACGAGCAGTACTTC.

This chain links TRBV6-1 with TRBJ2-5, with D possibly matching TRBD2 (6 bases). The CDR3 covers 16 residues. Trimming took off 1 base at V and 4 bases at J, with 16 bases between the two ends. Germline V gives CDR1 MNHNS, CDR2 SASEGT. CDR3 in DNA: TGTGCCAGCAGTGAAGGGGTAGGGCGGGGAGGAGAGACCCAGTACTTC. It yields the protein CASSEGVGRGGETQYF.

V and J are TRBV18 and TRBJ1-6; 9 bases are shared with TRBD1. CDR3 size: 14 residues. V lost 6 bases, J lost 5 bases, and 2 bases stayed unmatched. The germline V gene encodes CDR1 KGHSH and CDR2 LQKENI. The CDR3 reads CASSRDRDNSPLHF. As DNA, the CDR3 is TGTGCCAGCTCCCGGGACAGGGATAATTCACCCCTCCACTTT.

In nucleotides, the CDR3 is TGTGCCAGTAGTATAGGGACAGGGGATCACCAGCATTTT. Translation: CASSIGTGDHQHF. The chain employs TRBV19 and TRBJ1-5, with 9 bases lining up with TRBD1. V dropped 1 base and J dropped 12; count of bases not matched to a gene: 4. Germline V gives CDR1 LNHDA, CDR2 SQIVND (reference sequence). The CDR3 length is 13 residues.

The chain carries TRBV2 and TRBJ1-4, with D tentatively TRBD1 (6 bases). V was pared by 6 bases and J by 7 bases, with 21 bases between. Germline CDR1 SNHLY, CDR2 FYNNEI. CDR3 length: 16 amino acids. This CDR3 is CASSTGGGARFEKLFF. CDR3 coding DNA: TGTGCCAGCAGCACCGGTGGGGGCGCGAGGTTTGAAAAACTGTTTTTT.

The J gene is TRBJ1-2, the V gene TRBV25-1; no clear D. The germline V gene has CDR1 MGHDK and CDR2 SYGVNS. Trimming removed 9 bases at V and 8 bases at J, with 13 bases between. The CDR3 extends over 11 amino acids. CDR3 in DNA: TGTGCCAGTACCGGCCCCGGGGGCTACACCTTC. This sequence encodes CASTGPGGYTF.

This chain links TRBV18 with TRBJ2-1; the match to TRBD2 covers 9 bases. This CDR3 has 14 amino acids. Trimming at V came to 2 bases and at J to 12 bases, leaving 8 bases not matched to a gene. Germline lookup yields CDR1 KGHSH and CDR2 LQKENI. The DNA for the CDR3 is TGTGCCAGCTCACCAAGCGGGGGGCACCGCGGGCAGTTCTTC. Translation gives CASSPSGGHRGQFF.